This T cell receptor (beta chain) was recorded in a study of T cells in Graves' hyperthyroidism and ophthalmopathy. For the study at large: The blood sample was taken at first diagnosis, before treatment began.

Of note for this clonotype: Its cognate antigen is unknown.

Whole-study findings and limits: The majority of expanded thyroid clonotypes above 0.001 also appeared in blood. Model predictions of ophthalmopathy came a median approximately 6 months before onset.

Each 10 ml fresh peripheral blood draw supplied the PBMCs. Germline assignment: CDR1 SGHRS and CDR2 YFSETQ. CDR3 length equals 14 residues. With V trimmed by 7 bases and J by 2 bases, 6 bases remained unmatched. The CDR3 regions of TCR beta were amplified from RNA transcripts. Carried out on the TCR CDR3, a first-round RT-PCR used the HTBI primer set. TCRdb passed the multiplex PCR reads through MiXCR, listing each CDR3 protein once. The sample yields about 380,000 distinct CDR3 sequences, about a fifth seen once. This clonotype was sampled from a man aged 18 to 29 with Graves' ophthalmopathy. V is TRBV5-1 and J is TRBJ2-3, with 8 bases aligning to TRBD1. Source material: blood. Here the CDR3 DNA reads TGCGCCAGCCGGCCGGGACAGGACACAGATACGCAGTATTTT. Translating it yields CASRPGQDTDTQYF.